Each of the 14 T cell receptor beta chains below was sequenced from the same sample in a study of beta chain features in type 1 diabetes. These receptors have no known antigen. As every portion of the isolated RNA was reverse transcribed, the sequencing read expressed TCRB transcripts. Only in-frame clones appear in the TCRdb table, and some are missing; sequencing was by immunoSEQ multiplex PCR. The table includes roughly 230,000 clones, about a tenth detected once. Findings and limits, study-wide: Shorter TCRB CDR3s, moderately but significantly so, marked every one of the four CD4+ subsets in Type 1 diabetes patients.

Input material: naive CD4+ T cells from blood. The receptor set was obtained from a man between 25 and 39 years old with type 1 diabetes.

The chain uses TRBV6-5 and TRBJ2-3; TRBD2 agrees at 9 bases. The germline V gene encodes CDR1 MNHEY and CDR2 SVGAGI. The V segment lost 5 bases and the J segment 2 bases; nucleotides outside the gene matches: 2. The CDR3 runs to 14 residues. CDR3 loop: CASSAGGYTDTQYF. DNA of the CDR3: TGTGCCAGCAGTGCGGGGGGGTACACAGATACGCAGTATTTT.

This clone occurred a few times. V usage is TRBV27 and J usage is TRBJ1-6; 7 bases align to TRBD1. The germline V gene encodes CDR1 MNHEY and CDR2 SMNVEV (reference sequence). The V and J ends lost 2 bases and 7 bases, in that order; junction bases with no gene match: 5. The CDR3 runs 15 residues. This CDR3 reads CASSLLGQYNSPLHF. CDR3 DNA sequence: TGTGCCAGCAGTTTACTGGGACAGTACAATTCACCCCTCCACTTT.

This clone was picked up a small number of times. V and J are TRBV7-2 and TRBJ2-4, with 11 bases identical to TRBD1. V was pared by 6 bases and J by 8 bases, with 9 bases of the junction left unmatched. Germline assignment: CDR1 SGHTA and CDR2 FQGNSA. This CDR3 is 15 amino acids long. The CDR3 region is CASSRWAGQGDIQYF. The CDR3 DNA reads as TGTGCCAGCAGTCGCTGGGCGGGACAGGGGGACATTCAGTACTTC.

The chain links TRBV5-1 to TRBJ2-6; TRBD1 aligns across 7 bases. The germline gives CDR1 SGHRS, CDR2 YFSETQ. The CDR3 spans 16 residues. Trimming at V came to 4 bases and at J to 4 bases, leaving 8 bases not matched to a gene. CDR3 amino acids: CASSPRDSSGANVLTF. For the CDR3, the DNA is TGCGCCAGCAGCCCCCGGGACAGTTCAGGGGCCAACGTCCTGACTTTC.

This clone turned up a few times. The chain uses TRBV7-2 and TRBJ1-5, with 9 bases that match TRBD1. Looked up from germline, CDR1 is SGHTA and CDR2 is FQGNSA. The V and J ends lost 3 bases and 4 bases, in that order; junction bases with no gene match: 4. The CDR3 is 15 amino acids. Here the CDR3 DNA reads TGTGCCAGCAGCTTCAGGACAGGGGTGAATCAGCCCCAGCATTTT. Translating it yields CASSFRTGVNQPQHF.

This clone was seen only a few times. The chain couples TRBV5-1 to TRBJ2-5; 7 bases match TRBD1. V shed 4 bases, J shed 5 bases, and the junction held 8 bases outside the gene matches. CDR1 SGHRS and CDR2 YFSETQ come from the germline V gene. The CDR3 has 14 residues. The CDR3 DNA reads as TGCGCCAGCAGCCAACAGGGGTCCGCCGAGACCCAGTACTTC. Residues: CASSQQGSAETQYF.

This chain uses TRBV4-1 with TRBJ1-1, with D hard to call. Trimming left V 4 bases short and J 1 base short, with 13 bases between. The germline V gene encodes CDR1 MGHRA and CDR2 YSYEKL. CDR3 length: 15 amino acids. The DNA of the CDR3 is TGCGCCAGCAGCCCCCCGGGGAGGGCGAACACTGAAGCTTTCTTT. Its translation: CASSPPGRANTEAFF.

The CDR3 region is CASSPRVRQETQYF. CDR3 DNA sequence: TGTGCCAGCAGCCCTCGGGTTAGACAAGAGACCCAGTACTTC. This chain connects TRBV14 to TRBJ2-5; D ambiguous. CDR1 SGHDN and CDR2 FVKESK come from the germline V gene. The CDR3 contains 14 residues. V dropped 4 bases and J dropped 2 bases, with 11 bases sitting between them.

The V call is TRBV7-2, the J call TRBJ2-4, with D unresolved. CDR3 length: 12 residues. Germline V gene sequence: CDR1 SGHTA, CDR2 FQGNSA. V was cut by 3 bases and J by 6 bases, with 6 bases left in between. This chain's CDR3 is CASSLRRNIQYF. The DNA of the CDR3 is TGTGCCAGCAGCTTGCGAAGAAACATTCAGTACTTC.

V gene TRBV7-2 combines with J gene TRBJ2-3; TRBD1 matches at 7 bases. J was trimmed by 2 bases and V by 6 bases; bases with no gene match: 5. This CDR3 is 14 amino acids long. The germline V gene has CDR1 SGHTA and CDR2 FQGNSA. The CDR3: CASSWDRYTDTQYF. The CDR3 nucleotides read TGTGCCAGCAGTTGGGACAGATACACAGATACGCAGTATTTT.

The chain recombines TRBV18 with TRBJ2-1; 7 bases are a match to TRBD2. With V trimmed by 4 bases and J by 4 bases, 10 bases remained unmatched. This CDR3 spans 16 amino acids. The V gene's germline CDR1 is KGHSH and CDR2 LQKENI. CDR3 coding DNA: TGTGCCAGCTCACTAACGGGGGGACTTACATACAATGAGCAGTTCTTC. It translates to CASSLTGGLTYNEQFF. The whole variable domain, filled in from reference TRBV18 and TRBJ2-1, reads NAGVMQNPRHLVRRRGQEARLRCSPMKGHSHVYWYRQLPEEGLKFMVYLQKENIIDESGMPKERFSAEFPKEGPSILRIQQVVRGDSAAYFCASSLTGGLTYNEQFFGPGTRLTVL.

The rearrangement joins TRBV7-9 to TRBJ2-7, with unresolved D. The CDR3 has 12 amino acids. Germline values: CDR1 SEHNR, CDR2 FQNEAQ (reference sequence). V gave up 3 bases and J gave up 1 base, with 4 bases separating them. The CDR3 is CASSFGSYEQYF. DNA of the CDR3: TGTGCCAGCAGCTTCGGTTCCTACGAGCAGTACTTC.

This chain links TRBV18 with TRBJ1-2; 10 positions agree with TRBD1. Looked up from germline, CDR1 is KGHSH and CDR2 is LQKENI. V shed 3 bases, J shed 1 base, and the junction held 2 bases outside the gene matches. CDR3 length equals 15 residues. The CDR3 here is CASSPGQGFNYGYTF. The CDR3 DNA reads as TGTGCCAGCTCACCGGGACAGGGGTTTAACTATGGCTACACCTTC.

This sequence joins TRBV5-6 and TRBJ2-3; D remains ambiguous. CDR1 is SGHDT, CDR2 YYEEEE, per germline. The CDR3 is 12 residues long. The V gene lost 6 bases and the J gene lost 2 bases, with 7 bases spanning the gap. CDR3 nucleotides: TGTGCCAGCACCCTTTCCACAGATACGCAGTATTTT. Translated: CASTLSTDTQYF. The full variable domain, with the rest looked up from reference TRBV5-6 and TRBJ2-3, is DAGVTQSPTHLIKTRGQQVTLRCSPKSGHDTVSWYQQALGQGPQFIFQYYEEEERQRGNFPDRFSGHQFPNYSSELNVNALLLGDSALYLCASTLSTDTQYFGPGTRLTVL.